One and the same sample provided the 4 T cell receptor beta chains below, sequenced in a study of blood T cells in healthy people across ages. For the second PCR, which ran for about 7 to 11 cycles, a sample-barcoded 5' primer and a J-beta primer mix were used. From the 5' RACE reads, TCRdb called clonotypes with MiXCR, one entry per CDR3 protein. The repertoire holds approximately 960,000 distinct CDR3 sequences, 25% to 30% seen once, with approximately 10% in the top ten. The same data also went into a second study, on T cells of mothers and their children.

The sequencing input was blood. These receptors all come from a woman aged 40 to 50 in good health.

The chain uses TRBV28 and TRBJ2-4; D is unresolved. Matching the DNA end better, TRBJ2-5 makes the J call doubtful. This CDR3 has 13 amino acids. Germline CDR1 and CDR2: MDHEN and SYDVKM. The CDR3 sequence is CASSPDVQETQYF. The CDR3, as DNA: TGTGCCAGCAGTCCGGACGTACAAGAGACCCAGTACTTC.

This clonotype was recorded a few times. The V and J genes are TRBV4-3 and TRBJ2-1; D might be TRBD2 (6 bases). V lost 1 base and J 2 bases, leaving 15 bases between the germline ends. The CDR3 length is 17 residues. Germline V gene data show CDR1 as LGHNA and CDR2 as YSLEER. DNA of the CDR3: TGCGCCAGCAGCCAAGGCCATAGGGCGGGGACCTACAATGAGCAGTTCTTC. It encodes CASSQGHRAGTYNEQFF.

The genes are TRBV7-2 and TRBJ1-3, with D perhaps matching TRBD1 (5 bases). This CDR3 is 15 amino acids long. V was cut by 5 bases and J by 2 bases, with 13 bases left in between. The germline V gene has CDR1 SGHTA and CDR2 FQGNSA. In DNA form, the CDR3 reads TGTGCCAGCAGCCGGCAGGGAGCAGCTGGAAACACCATATATTTT. Amino acids: CASSRQGAAGNTIYF. Filled out from reference TRBV7-2 and TRBJ1-3, the complete variable domain reads GAGVSQSPSNKVTEKGKDVELRCDPISGHTALYWYRQSLGQGLEFLIYFQGNSAPDKSGLPSDRFSAERTGGSVSTLTIQRTQQEDSAVYLCASSRQGAAGNTIYFGEGSWLTVV.

This clonotype has at least ten counts. The chain uses TRBV7-3 and TRBJ2-7, with TRBD1 as a possible D gene (5 bases). The germline CDR1 and CDR2 sequences are SGHTA and FQGTGA. Trimming stripped 5 bases from V and 6 bases from J, with 14 bases between. The CDR3 extends over 13 amino acids. The CDR3, as DNA: TGTGCCAGCAGCAATGGGGCAGGCGGCGAGCAGTACTTC. Protein product: CASSNGAGGEQYF.